This TCR beta chain was captured by sequencing in a study of T cells after yellow fever vaccination. Looking at the study overall: Low-cell-number fractions were prepared with SMART-Seq v4 Ultra Low Input. Study conclusions and caveats: The secondary T-cell response peaked on day 5, not day 15, but was weaker. CD4 and CD8 compartments shared a small share of clonotypes, likely from convergent recombination.

Trimming shortened V by 0 bases and J by 2 bases, and 8 bases separated the two germline ends. The CDR3 has 15 residues. Looked up from germline, CDR1 is LGHNA and CDR2 is YSLEER. Notes on this clonotype: Its antigen is unidentified.

TCRdb redid the calling of the 5' RACE reads with MiXCR, one entry per CDR3 protein. The sample includes a few hundred thousand distinct CDR3 sequences, about 19% of them seen just once. This rearrangement joins TRBV4-3 to TRBJ1-5, with a possible D match to TRBD1 (5 bases). The TCR was taken from a man aged 25 to 45 who received the YFV17D yellow fever vaccine. The sequences come from PBMCs, collected 15 days after the yellow fever booster vaccination. CDR3 amino acids: CASSQDTGRNQPQHF. CDR3 in DNA: TGCGCCAGCAGCCAAGATACAGGACGCAATCAGCCCCAGCATTTT.